What follows are 10 T cell receptor beta chains derived from one specimen sequenced in a study of cytomegalovirus exposure and HLA in healthy donors. In the PCR, 60 Vbeta and 13 Jbeta primers were used. The protocol was immunoSEQ multiplex PCR, while the TCRdb copy is restricted to in-frame clones and leaves out a portion. The top ten hold almost 7% of the sample, which has about 59,000 clones, under 80% seen once. The source material was PBMCs. The source of these receptors is a man younger than 45 in good health and CMV-seropositive.

CDR3 coding DNA: TGTGCCAGCAGCGCCGCCGGGACACACTATGGCTACACCTTC. Its translation: CASSAAGTHYGYTF. This chain links TRBV9 with TRBJ1-2; D possibly corresponds to TRBD1 (6 bases). V was trimmed by 3 bases and J by 3 bases, leaving 12 bases between them. Germline CDR1 SGDLS, CDR2 YYNGEE. The CDR3 consists of 14 residues.

V is TRBV9 and J is TRBJ1-3; 7 bases match TRBD1. This CDR3 contains 14 residues. CDR1 and CDR2 (germline): SGDLS, YYNGEE. With V trimmed by 4 bases and J by 5 bases, 6 bases remained unmatched. The CDR3 spells CASSHDRARNTIYF. CDR3 DNA sequence: TGTGCCAGCAGCCATGACAGGGCGAGAAACACCATATATTTT.

The chain couples TRBV4-3 to TRBJ2-3; D may be TRBD1 (6 bases). CDR1 and CDR2 (germline): LGHNA, YSLEER. The CDR3 is 15 amino acids. The V and J ends lost 1 base and 1 base respectively, with 9 bases between them. The CDR3 sequence is CASSQGYRGTDTQYF. The CDR3 DNA follows: TGCGCCAGCAGCCAAGGTTACAGGGGCACAGATACGCAGTATTTT.

This clone turned up a few times. The chain links TRBV5-1 to TRBJ1-2, with no clear D. Looked up from germline, CDR1 is SGHRS and CDR2 is YFSETQ. The CDR3 totals 15 residues. V lost 4 bases and J 8 bases, leaving 21 bases between the germline ends. The CDR3 DNA reads as TGCGCCAGCAGCCCCACTGTAGGCGGGGTCGGCGGCTACACCTTC. As protein: CASSPTVGGVGGYTF.

The V gene is TRBV5-1, the J gene TRBJ1-2; D gene ambiguous. V was pared by 1 base and J by 4 bases, with 17 bases between. Germline-derived CDR1 and CDR2 are SGHRS and YFSETQ. The CDR3 is 16 amino acids. CDR3 loop: CASSLLAGMYVYGYTF. The CDR3 coding sequence is TGCGCCAGCAGCTTGTTGGCGGGGATGTATGTCTATGGCTACACCTTC. Drawing the rest from reference TRBV5-1 and TRBJ1-2, the complete variable domain is KAGVTQTPRYLIKTRGQQVTLSCSPISGHRSVSWYQQTPGQGLQFLFEYFSETQRNKGNFPGRFSGRQFSNSRSEMNVSTLELGDSALYLCASSLLAGMYVYGYTFGSGTRLTVV.

J is TRBJ2-2 and V is TRBV10-3; perhaps TRBD1 as D (7 bases). This CDR3 has 16 residues. The germline V and J ends were trimmed by 2 bases and 4 bases, with 14 bases remaining between them. Germline V gives CDR1 ENHRY, CDR2 SYGVKD. CDR3 sequence reads: CAISETGAGGTGELFF. Here the CDR3 DNA reads TGTGCCATCAGTGAGACAGGGGCCGGGGGCACCGGGGAGCTGTTTTTT.

The chain joins TRBV30 to TRBJ1-1; D is uncertain. The CDR3 covers 11 residues. The V gene's germline CDR1 is GTSNPN and CDR2 SVGIG (reference sequence). V lost 3 bases and J lost 9, with 11 bases in between. CDR3 nucleotides: TGTGCCTGGAGCGTTGGGCAGAAAGCTTTCTTT. Its protein is CAWSVGQKAFF.

The chain links TRBV19 to TRBJ2-5; TRBD1 matches 8 bases. The CDR3 runs 16 residues. The J segment lost 4 bases and the V segment lost 6 bases, leaving 13 bases of the junction unmatched. The germline gives CDR1 LNHDA, CDR2 SQIVND (reference sequence). CDR3 DNA sequence: TGTGCCAGTAGCCTTTCCGGACAGGGTCTAGGAGAGACCCAGTACTTC. Residues: CASSLSGQGLGETQYF.

This chain connects TRBV4-1 to TRBJ1-2, with 8 bases fitting TRBD1. V was clipped by 1 base and J by 3 bases; unmatched bases: 4. The CDR3 runs to 15 residues. CDR1 and CDR2 from the germline V gene are MGHRA and YSYEKL. The CDR3, as DNA: TGCGCCAGCAGCCAAGGTCGGACAGGGCACTATGGCTACACCTTC. Protein sequence: CASSQGRTGHYGYTF.

CDR3 DNA: TGTGCCAGTAGTGACCCCGGGGGGGGTAATCGTGGGGAGCTGTTTTTT. Residues: CASSDPGGGNRGELFF. The rearrangement uses TRBV19 and TRBJ2-2; 8 positions agree with TRBD2. Germline CDR1 reads LNHDA; CDR2 reads SQIVND (reference sequence). V gave up 5 bases and J gave up 8 bases; unmatched junction bases: 13. There are 16 residues in the CDR3.